A selection of T cell receptor beta chains follows, all from one sample in a study of T cells in Graves' hyperthyroidism and ophthalmopathy. TCRdb reprocessed the multiplex PCR reads via MiXCR and lists one record per CDR3 protein. The sample has approximately 430,000 distinct CDR3 sequences, 14% to 15% seen once. Sequences were obtained from blood. The receptor source for this set is a man aged 18 to 30 with Graves' ophthalmopathy. The CDR3 runs from the conserved cysteine through the conserved F or W. Each record gives: CDR3 DNA, CDR3 protein, clone size, J gene, V gene, D gene. A D gene is named only where the DNA matches it firmly. The size of a clone is reported for some rows only, either as once, few or many, or as a class for expanded clones.

TGTGCCAGCAGCCTGAACAGGGGAAACACCATATATTTT CASSLNRGNTIYF many TRBJ1-3 TRBV7-2 .
TGTGCCAGCAGTTACTCCCCCTTTTCCTACAATGGGCAGTTCTTC CASSYSPFSYNGQFF . TRBJ2-1 TRBV6-2/TRBV6-3 .
TGTGCCAGCAGGACAGGGGTGTATGAGCAGTTCTTC CASRTGVYEQFF many TRBJ2-1 TRBV7-9 TRBD1
TGTGCCAGCAGTGTCCGACAGGGCACTGGGGCCAACGTCCTGACTTTC CASSVRQGTGANVLTF few TRBJ2-6 TRBV2 TRBD1
TGCGCCAGCAGCTTGGCGCTGGATCTAGCCAAAAACATTCAGTACTTC CASSLALDLAKNIQYF . TRBJ2-4 TRBV5-1 .
TGTGCCTGGAGTGTTGGCTTCTCCTACGAGCAGTACTTC CAWSVGFSYEQYF many TRBJ2-7 TRBV30 .
TGTGCCAGCAGCCGACTCGCCGGGACTTCTAGCACAGATACGCAGTATTTT CASSRLAGTSSTDTQYF many TRBJ2-3 TRBV5-5 .
TGTGCCAGCAGCTTAGGGAGGGACACCGGGGAGCCGTTTTTT CASSLGRDTGEPFF . TRBJ2-2 TRBV11-2 .
TGTGCCACCGCCGACAGTCTGAGGTATGGCTACACCTTC CATADSLRYGYTF . TRBJ1-2 TRBV10-3 .
TGTGCCAGCAGTTACACCCCGGGCGGGAGCCAAGAGACCCAGTACTTC CASSYTPGGSQETQYF few TRBJ2-5 TRBV6-9 TRBD2
TGTGCGGTACGACTAGCCACGAACACCGGGGAGCTGTTTTTT CAVRLATNTGELFF many TRBJ2-2 TRBV11-3 TRBD2
TGTGCCAGCAGCTTAGGGATGAGGAACACTGAAGCTTTCTTT CASSLGMRNTEAFF many TRBJ1-1 TRBV13 .
TGTGCCAGCAGTTTACTTGGGACACAGCCCCAAGAGACCCAGTACTTC CASSLLGTQPQETQYF many TRBJ2-5 TRBV12-3/TRBV12-4 .
TGTGCCAGCAGTTCCCGGGACAGGGCTTGGAAACAGACCCAGTACTTC CASSSRDRAWKQTQYF many TRBJ2-5 TRBV12-3/TRBV12-4 TRBD1
TGTGCCGGGACTGATGACACAGATACGCAGTATTTT CAGTDDTDTQYF many TRBJ2-3 TRBV7-8 .
TGTGCCAGCGGGAACCAGGGGAACACTGAAGCTTTCTTT CASGNQGNTEAFF few TRBJ1-1 TRBV2 .
TGTGCCAGTAGTATAGAGGCCACCGGCTACACCTTC CASSIEATGYTF few TRBJ1-2 TRBV19 .
TGTGCCAGCAGCTGGGGCCTTATTAGAAACCACGAGCAGTACTTC CASSWGLIRNHEQYF many TRBJ2-7 TRBV7-9 .